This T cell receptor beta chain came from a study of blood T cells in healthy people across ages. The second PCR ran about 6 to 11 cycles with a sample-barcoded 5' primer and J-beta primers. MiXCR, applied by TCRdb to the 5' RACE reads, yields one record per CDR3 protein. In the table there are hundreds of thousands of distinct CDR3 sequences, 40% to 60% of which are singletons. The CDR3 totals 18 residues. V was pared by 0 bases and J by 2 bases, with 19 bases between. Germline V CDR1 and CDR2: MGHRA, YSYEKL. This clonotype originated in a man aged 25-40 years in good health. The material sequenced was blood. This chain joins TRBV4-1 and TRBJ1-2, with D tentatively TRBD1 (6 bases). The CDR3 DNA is TGCGCCAGCAGCCAAGATTACCCCCGGAGGGACATGAACTATGGCTACACCTTC. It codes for CASSQDYPRRDMNYGYTF.